The 9 T cell receptor beta chains below all came from one sample that was sequenced in a study of regulatory T cells in long-lasting Graves disease. Arm-PCR with iRepertoire HTBI primers amplified the CDR3 regions for these TCR beta libraries. Using its own MiXCR run on the multiplex PCR reads, TCRdb lists one record per CDR3 protein. Here the sample spans under 450,000 distinct CDR3 sequences, roughly a quarter being singletons. Time point denoted: persistent/refractory GD, antithyroid drugs over 5 years with positive TRAb. RNA extracted from PBMCs served as the sequencing template. Specimen: peripheral blood mononuclear cells (PBMCs), collected when the disease was refractory, from a patient treated with antithyroid drugs. The source is a female donor with Graves disease.

This clonotype was seen at least ten times. The genes are TRBV6-1 and TRBJ1-5; maybe TRBD1 (5 bases). This CDR3 is built from 15 residues. CDR1 and CDR2 from the germline V gene are MNHNS and SASEGT. V lost 2 bases, J lost 11 bases, and 19 bases lay in between. The CDR3 region is CASSESTGGGLAQHF. The CDR3 DNA sequence: TGTGCCAGCAGTGAATCCACCGGCGGGGGTCTGGCCCAGCATTTT.

This clonotype was observed a handful of times. J is TRBJ1-2 and V is TRBV5-5; a possible D gene is TRBD1 (6 bases). Germline V gene lookup returns CDR1 SGHKS and CDR2 YYEKEE (reference sequence). The CDR3 spans 12 residues. V gave up 5 bases and J gave up 6 bases, with 11 bases separating them. The CDR3 region is CASSGGHDGYTF. The CDR3 DNA is TGTGCCAGCAGTGGGGGACACGATGGCTACACCTTC.

In its sample, this clonotype was seen a few times. The chain joins TRBV5-4 to TRBJ1-1; tentative D call: TRBD1 (5 bases). CDR3 length: 15 amino acids. Germline-derived CDR1 and CDR2 are SGHNT and YYREEE (reference sequence). Trimming removed 0 bases from V and 0 bases from J, with 9 bases in between. As DNA, the CDR3 is TGTGCCAGCAGCTTGGCAGGGTTAATGAACACTGAAGCTTTCTTT. Amino acid sequence: CASSLAGLMNTEAFF.

This clonotype appeared a few times. The chain uses TRBV5-1 and TRBJ2-7; possible D gene TRBD1, 6 bases. The germline V and J ends were trimmed by 2 bases and 6 bases, with 9 bases remaining between them. The length of the CDR3 is 12 residues. Germline V gene sequence: CDR1 SGHRS, CDR2 YFSETQ. The CDR3 is CASSFTGFEQYF. CDR3 DNA: TGCGCCAGCAGCTTCACAGGGTTCGAGCAGTACTTC.

This clonotype appeared a few times. J is TRBJ1-5 and V is TRBV25-1; a possible D gene is TRBD1 (5 bases). The CDR3 is made up of 15 amino acids. Trimming took 1 base from V and 2 from J, leaving 9 bases between them. Germline V lookup: CDR1 MGHDK, CDR2 SYGVNS. As DNA, the CDR3 is TGTGCCAGCAGTGAATCCGGGACGGGCAATCAGCCCCAGCATTTT. It encodes CASSESGTGNQPQHF.

This clonotype was counted only a few times. The V gene is TRBV10-3, the J gene TRBJ2-7; TRBD1 might be the D (5 bases). V was cut by 8 bases and J by 3 bases, with 14 bases left in between. CDR1 is ENHRY and CDR2 is SYGVKD in the germline V gene. The CDR3 is 13 amino acids. The CDR3 sequence is CAIRPGDSYEQYF. The CDR3 nucleotides read TGTGCCATCCGTCCCGGTGACAGCTACGAGCAGTACTTC.

This clonotype occurred many times. This chain uses TRBV30 with TRBJ1-2; a weak D match, TRBD1 (6 bases). The germline V gene has CDR1 GTSNPN and CDR2 SVGIG (reference sequence). The CDR3 has 11 residues. V lost 0 bases, J lost 13 bases, and 12 bases lay in between. CDR3 sequence (DNA): TGTGCCTGGAGTGTGACCGGGGGCGGCACCTTC. It translates to CAWSVTGGGTF.

The table lists this clonotype with many counts. Its ends do not fully match the called genes, so a read error is possible. The V call is TRBV7-7, the J call TRBJ2-5; 9 bases match TRBD2. CDR1 and CDR2 from the germline V gene are SSHAT and FNYEAQ (reference sequence). There are 16 residues in the CDR3. CDR3 loop: CASSLRREGLVETQYF. Written as DNA, the CDR3 is TGTGCTAGCAGCTTAAGGCGGGAGGGCCTCGTAGAGACCCAGTACTTC.

The chain links TRBV18 to TRBJ2-2, with TRBD2 as a possible D gene (6 bases). The ends were cut back, 6 bases at V and 1 base at J, with 15 bases in the middle. Germline V gives CDR1 KGHSH, CDR2 LQKENI. This CDR3 is built from 16 residues. This CDR3 is CASSRDGRGNTGELFF. CDR3 nucleotide sequence: TGTGCCAGCTCGCGGGACGGGAGAGGGAACACCGGGGAGCTGTTTTTT.